This is a list of T cell receptor beta chains from one sample in a study of cytomegalovirus exposure and HLA in healthy donors. Using immunoSEQ multiplex PCR, the repertoire was profiled, and TCRdb retains in-frame clones only, with some absent. The sample has 95,000 to 150,000 clones. The sequencing sample was made of PBMCs. Receptors originate from a man younger than 35 in good health and CMV-seronegative. CDR3s include the opening cysteine and the closing phenylalanine or tryptophan. D genes are given only for firm matches.

d_gene,v_gene,j_gene,CDR3aa,CDR3nt
.,TRBV28,TRBJ1-1,CASNEGGEGAFF,TGTGCCAGCAACGAGGGGGGGGAAGGAGCTTTCTTT
TRBD1,TRBV6-1,TRBJ2-5,CASSAQGVQTQYF,TGTGCCAGCAGTGCACAGGGGGTGCAGACCCAGTACTTC
TRBD2,TRBV10-3,TRBJ2-5,CAISEGLAGQETQYF,TGTGCCATCAGTGAGGGGCTAGCGGGTCAAGAGACCCAGTACTTC
TRBD2,TRBV7-8,TRBJ2-7,CASSAKLAGQIYEQYF,TGTGCCAGCAGCGCAAAACTAGCGGGACAAATTTACGAGCAGTACTTC
TRBD1,TRBV30,TRBJ1-6,CAWSTDRGFSPLHF,TGTGCCTGGAGTACGGACAGGGGGTTTTCACCCCTCCACTTT
TRBD1,TRBV4-1,TRBJ2-7,CASSQAQGAGYEQYF,TGCGCCAGCAGCCAAGCACAGGGGGCTGGCTACGAGCAGTACTTC
.,TRBV21-1,TRBJ2-7,CASTNITGNTTYEQYF,TGTGCCAGCACTAACATCACAGGGAACACGACCTACGAGCAGTACTTC
.,TRBV12-5,TRBJ1-1,CASRGRLGTEAFF,TGTGCTTCCCGCGGGAGATTGGGCACTGAAGCTTTCTTT
.,TRBV5-4,TRBJ1-5,CASSLGTDSNQPQHF,TGTGCCAGCAGCTTGGGGACAGATAGCAATCAGCCCCAGCATTTT
TRBD1,TRBV7-9,TRBJ1-4,CASSTGTGGQKLFF,TGTGCCAGCAGCACCGGGACAGGGGGCCAAAAACTGTTTTTT
TRBD2,TRBV10-2,TRBJ2-1,CASSEAGTSGILGQFF,TGCGCCAGCAGTGAGGCCGGGACTAGCGGGATTCTCGGGCAGTTCTTC
TRBD2,TRBV10-1,TRBJ2-3,CASSGEGLAGGTDTQYF,TGCGCCAGCAGTGGAGAGGGACTAGCGGGAGGAACAGATACGCAGTATTTT
TRBD2,TRBV5-1,TRBJ2-3,CASRARTSGQGGDTQYF,TGCGCCAGCCGAGCAAGGACTAGCGGTCAAGGGGGGGATACGCAGTATTTT
TRBD1,TRBV19,TRBJ2-7,CASSLGQPYEQYF,TGTGCCAGTAGTTTGGGACAGCCCTACGAGCAGTACTTC
.,TRBV7-3,TRBJ2-3,CASSAQPRLGAGTDTQYF,TGTGCCAGCAGCGCCCAACCCCGATTGGGGGCGGGCACAGATACGCAGTATTTT
.,TRBV9,TRBJ2-6,CASSVEGGLWANVLTF,TGTGCCAGCAGCGTAGAGGGGGGGCTCTGGGCCAACGTCCTGACTTTC
.,TRBV5-6,TRBJ1-5,CASSPSGGLIPQPQHF,TGTGCCAGCAGCCCGTCCGGGGGGCTTATCCCTCAGCCCCAGCATTTT
.,TRBV7-8,TRBJ2-2,CASSPSTSSNTGELFF,TGTGCCAGCAGCCCCTCGACTAGTTCGAACACCGGGGAGCTGTTTTTT
TRBD1,TRBV6-1,TRBJ2-7,CASSAGQGARWQYF,TGTGCCAGCAGTGCTGGACAGGGGGCCCGTTGGCAGTACTTC
.,TRBV15,TRBJ1-2,CATSREYGVNYGYTF,TGTGCCACCAGCAGAGAATATGGAGTTAACTATGGCTACACCTTC
.,TRBV13,TRBJ1-1,CASSSGGAQNTEAFF,TGTGCCAGCAGCTCCGGAGGGGCCCAGAACACTGAAGCTTTCTTT
TRBD2,TRBV9,TRBJ2-7,CASSDGLATGEQYF,TGTGCCAGCAGCGACGGACTAGCTACCGGCGAGCAGTACTTC
.,TRBV5-6,TRBJ1-2,CASSFPGSNYGYTF,TGTGCCAGCAGCTTCCCAGGGTCCAACTATGGCTACACCTTC
.,TRBV20-1,TRBJ2-1,CSAKRASEFF,TGCAGTGCTAAGAGGGCCTCGGAGTTCTTC